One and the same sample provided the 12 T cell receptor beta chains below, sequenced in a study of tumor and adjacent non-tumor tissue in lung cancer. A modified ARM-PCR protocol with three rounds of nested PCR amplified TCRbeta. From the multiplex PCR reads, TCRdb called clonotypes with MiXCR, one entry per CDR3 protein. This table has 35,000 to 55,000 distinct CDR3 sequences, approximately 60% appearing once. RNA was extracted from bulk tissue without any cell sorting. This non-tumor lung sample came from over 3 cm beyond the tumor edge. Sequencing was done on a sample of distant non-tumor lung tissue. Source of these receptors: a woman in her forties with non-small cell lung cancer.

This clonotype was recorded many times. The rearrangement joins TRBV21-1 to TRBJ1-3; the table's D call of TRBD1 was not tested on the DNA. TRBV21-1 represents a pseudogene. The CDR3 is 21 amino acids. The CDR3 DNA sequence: TGTGCCAGCATTTGTTTCAAACTTAAAAATCAAAGGACAGTTGGCGGAAACACCATATATTTT. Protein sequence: CASICFKLKNQRTVGGNTIYF.

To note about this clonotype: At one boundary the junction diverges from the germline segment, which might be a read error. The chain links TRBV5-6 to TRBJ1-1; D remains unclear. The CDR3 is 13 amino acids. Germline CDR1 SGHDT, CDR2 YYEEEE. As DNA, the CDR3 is TGTACCAGCAGGCGAGGGTCCCAGTCTGAAGCGTTCTTT. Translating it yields CTSRRGSQSEAFF.

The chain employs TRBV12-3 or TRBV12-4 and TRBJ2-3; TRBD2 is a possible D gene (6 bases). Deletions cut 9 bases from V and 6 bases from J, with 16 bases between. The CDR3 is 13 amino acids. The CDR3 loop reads CASRAGTQDTQYF. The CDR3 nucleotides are TGTGCCAGTAGAGCCGGGACTCAGGATACGCAGTATTTT.

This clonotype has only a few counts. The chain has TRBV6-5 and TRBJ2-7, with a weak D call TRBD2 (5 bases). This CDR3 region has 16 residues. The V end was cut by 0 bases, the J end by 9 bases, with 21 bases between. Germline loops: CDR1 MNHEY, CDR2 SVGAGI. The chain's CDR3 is CASSYSMRAPVGMQYF. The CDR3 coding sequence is TGTGCCAGCAGTTACTCGATGAGGGCGCCCGTCGGGATGCAGTACTTC.

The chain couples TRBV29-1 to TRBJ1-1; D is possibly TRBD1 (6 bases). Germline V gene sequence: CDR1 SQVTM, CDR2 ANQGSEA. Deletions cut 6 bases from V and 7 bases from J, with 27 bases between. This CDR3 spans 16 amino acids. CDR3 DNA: TGCAGCGTCGGAGACCTTCCCGGGGGGCGCGGGGTTGAAGCTTTCTTT. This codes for CSVGDLPGGRGVEAFF. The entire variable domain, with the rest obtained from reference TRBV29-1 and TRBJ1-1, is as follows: SAVISQKPSRDICQRGTSLTIQCQVDSQVTMMFWYRQQPGQSLTLIATANQGSEATYESGFVIDKFPISRPNLTFSTLTVSNMSPEDSSIYLCSVGDLPGGRGVEAFFGQGTRLTVV.

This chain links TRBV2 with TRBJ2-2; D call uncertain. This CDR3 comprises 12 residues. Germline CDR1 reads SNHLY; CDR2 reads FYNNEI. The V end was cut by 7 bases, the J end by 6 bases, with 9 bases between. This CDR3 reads CASTPASGELFF. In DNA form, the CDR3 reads TGTGCCAGCACCCCCGCGTCCGGGGAGCTGTTTTTT.

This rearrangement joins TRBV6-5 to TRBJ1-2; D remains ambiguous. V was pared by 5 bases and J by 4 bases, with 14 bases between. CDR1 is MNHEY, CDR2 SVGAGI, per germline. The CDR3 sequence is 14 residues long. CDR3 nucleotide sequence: TGTGCCAGCAGTGTCGCGGGGAGGGTCTATGGCTACACCTTC. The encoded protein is CASSVAGRVYGYTF.

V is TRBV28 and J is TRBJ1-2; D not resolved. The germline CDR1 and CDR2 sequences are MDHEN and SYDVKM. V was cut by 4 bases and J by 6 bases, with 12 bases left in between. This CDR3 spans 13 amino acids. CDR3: CASSSTLADGYTF. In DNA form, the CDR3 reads TGTGCCAGCAGTTCCACGCTAGCAGATGGCTACACCTTC.

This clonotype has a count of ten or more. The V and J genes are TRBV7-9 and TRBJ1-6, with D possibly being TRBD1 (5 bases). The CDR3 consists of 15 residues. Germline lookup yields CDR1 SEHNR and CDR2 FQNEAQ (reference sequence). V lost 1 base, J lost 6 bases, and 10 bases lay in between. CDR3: CASSLGMGPNSPLHF. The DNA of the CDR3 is TGTGCCAGCAGCTTAGGCATGGGGCCTAATTCACCCCTCCACTTT.

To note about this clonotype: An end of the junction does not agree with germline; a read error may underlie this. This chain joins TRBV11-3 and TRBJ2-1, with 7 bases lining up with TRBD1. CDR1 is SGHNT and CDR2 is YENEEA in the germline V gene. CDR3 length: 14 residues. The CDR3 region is CASSPEQGGNEQFF. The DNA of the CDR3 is TGTGCCAGCAGCCCCGAACAAGGGGGCAATGAACAGTTCTTC.

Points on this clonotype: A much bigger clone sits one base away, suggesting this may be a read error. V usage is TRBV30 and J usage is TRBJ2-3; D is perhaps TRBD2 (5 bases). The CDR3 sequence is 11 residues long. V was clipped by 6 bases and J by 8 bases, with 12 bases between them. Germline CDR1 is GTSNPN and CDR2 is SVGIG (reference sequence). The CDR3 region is CACRRRGTQYF. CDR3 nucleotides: TGTGCCTGTAGGCGCCGGGGTACGCAGTATTTT.

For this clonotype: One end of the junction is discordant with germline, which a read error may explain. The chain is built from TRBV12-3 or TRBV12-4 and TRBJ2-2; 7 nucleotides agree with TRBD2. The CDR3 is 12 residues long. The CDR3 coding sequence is TGTGCCAGCAGTTCCTCAAGCGGGGAGCTGTTATTT. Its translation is CASSSSSGELLF.